Following are 7 T cell receptor beta chains from one sample sequenced in a study of T cell responses to AZD1222 COVID-19 vaccine. Sequencing was performed with immunoSEQ multiplex PCR; in TCRdb, only in-frame clones are kept and a portion is missing. The table has approximately 170,000 clones, about 91% seen once. The sequencing here drew on peripheral blood, taken 28 days after the second AZD1222 dose. These receptor sequences come from an adult who received the AZD1222 COVID-19 vaccine.

The J gene is TRBJ2-3, the V gene TRBV2; D is ambiguous. The CDR3 has 14 amino acids. CDR1 and CDR2 from the germline V gene are SNHLY and FYNNEI. The V end lost 4 bases, the J end lost 4 bases, and 12 bases lay between the germline ends. CDR3 loop: CASSAQRNSDTQYF. For the CDR3, the DNA is TGTGCCAGCAGTGCACAGAGAAACTCAGATACGCAGTATTTT. Drawing the rest from reference TRBV2 and TRBJ2-3, the complete variable domain is EPEVTQTPSHQVTQMGQEVILRCVPISNHLYFYWYRQILGQKVEFLVSFYNNEISEKSEIFDDQFSVERPDGSNFTLKIRSTKLEDSAMYFCASSAQRNSDTQYFGPGTRLTVL.

The V and J genes are TRBV9 and TRBJ1-6; D possibly corresponds to TRBD1 (5 bases). Trimming stripped 0 bases from V and 0 bases from J, with 10 bases between. The CDR3 runs 17 residues. Germline CDR1 is SGDLS and CDR2 is YYNGEE. CDR3 bases: TGTGCCAGCAGCGTAGGAAACAGGATCTCCTATAATTCACCCCTCCACTTT. Translated: CASSVGNRISYNSPLHF.

V and J are TRBV11-2 and TRBJ2-7; possible D gene TRBD2, 5 bases. V shed 6 bases and J shed 0 bases, with 15 bases lying between them. CDR1 SGHAT and CDR2 FQNNGV come from the germline V gene. The CDR3 spans 15 residues. The CDR3 nucleotides are TGTGCCAGCAGTTCAGATCCGGGGTTCTCCTACGAGCAGTACTTC. Translated, it gives CASSSDPGFSYEQYF.

This clone has a single count. V and J are TRBV5-8 and TRBJ1-6, with TRBD1 matching 7 bases. Germline trimming cut 4 bases from V and 4 bases from J; bases unmatched to any gene: 2. This CDR3 spans 14 amino acids. Germline lookup yields CDR1 SGHTS and CDR2 YDEGEE. The CDR3 is CASSPGQYNSPLHF. In nucleotides, the CDR3 is TGTGCCAGCAGCCCGGGACAGTATAATTCACCCCTCCACTTT.

The chain joins TRBV6-5 to TRBJ1-5; D remains ambiguous. V gave up 7 bases and J gave up 1 base, with 14 bases separating them. The CDR3 runs to 15 residues. Germline V gives CDR1 MNHEY, CDR2 SVGAGI. CDR3: CASTPTRISNQPQHF. DNA of the CDR3: TGTGCCAGCACCCCCACACGGATAAGCAATCAGCCCCAGCATTTT.

The V call is TRBV28, the J call TRBJ1-5; no definite D call. Germline lookup yields CDR1 MDHEN and CDR2 SYDVKM. The length of the CDR3 is 15 residues. V was cut by 4 bases and J by 4 bases, with 14 bases left in between. The CDR3 protein is CASSSMTRSNQPQHF. The DNA of the CDR3 is TGTGCCAGCAGTTCGATGACGAGATCGAATCAGCCCCAGCATTTT.

This sequence joins TRBV19 and TRBJ1-2; 10 bases match TRBD1. The CDR3 has 15 amino acids. The germline CDR1 and CDR2 sequences are LNHDA and SQIVND (reference sequence). J gave up 4 bases and V 4 bases, and 6 bases lay outside the gene matches. The CDR3 DNA reads TGTGCCAGTAGTAATCGACAGGGGGCGCGCTATGGCTACACCTTC. It translates to CASSNRQGARYGYTF.